The clone carrying this T cell receptor (beta chain) was observed a handful of times. Its specificity is not known. All donors were Caucasian adults living in Nashville, Tennessee. The authors divided CD4+ cells into CD45RA+ naive and CD45RA-negative memory subsets. This record comes from a study of shared clonotypes between healthy human individuals. Looking at the study overall: Donors had three CD4 naive, three CD4 memory, two CD8 naive and one CD8 memory plate apiece. Study-level points and caveats: On the whole, naive subsets had larger estimated richness than memory subsets had.

Sequencing was performed with immunoSEQ multiplex PCR; in TCRdb, only in-frame clones are kept and a portion is missing. The sample consists of about 2.3 million clones, about nine tenths of them appearing once. Trimming cost V 5 bases and J 0 bases, with 12 bases left between them. The CDR3 extends over 15 amino acids. Germline V gene lookup returns CDR1 SGDLS and CDR2 YYNGEE. V is TRBV9 and J is TRBJ1-3; the D gene is possibly TRBD1 (5 bases). Sequencing used naive CD4+ T cells from PBMCs. As for subset: CD45RA+ positively selected. The sequence came from a man aged 18 to 35 in good health. Some clones in this sample may be carry-over from other donors' samples. The CDR3 region is CASRWGRHSGNTIYF. The CDR3 DNA reads as TGTGCCAGCAGGTGGGGCAGACACTCTGGAAACACCATATATTTT.